The source of this TCR beta chain is a study of regulatory T cells in long-lasting Graves disease. General observations from the study: Newly diagnosed patients had higher TCR diversity than persistent Graves' patients did.

Time point reported: newly diagnosed GD, antithyroid drugs for less than 3 months. Researchers made the TCR library from RNA that was extracted from PBMCs. Investigators prepared the TCR beta libraries by applying iRepertoire HTBI primers and Arm-PCR of CDR3 regions. Under the authors' procedure: Throughout the samples, researchers identified some 57 TRBV and about 15 TRBJ segments. TCRdb reanalysed the multiplex PCR reads using MiXCR and keeps one entry per CDR3 protein. These V and J calls are TCRdb output, not the study's own analysis. The table has 550,000 or so distinct CDR3 sequences, around 12% seen once; the top ten hold more than 8%. There are 14 residues in the CDR3. The germline CDR1 and CDR2 sequences are SGHNT and YENEEA. Regarding this clonotype: Its antigen is undetermined. A much bigger clone sits one base away, suggesting this may be a read error.

These data were also filed under a second study, of T cells in Graves' hyperthyroidism and ophthalmopathy. That work adds: The model forecast ophthalmopathy, anticipating it by a median around 6.5 months before onset.

Material: peripheral blood mononuclear cells (PBMCs), obtained at new diagnosis, from a patient treated with antithyroid drugs. This TCR derives from a woman between 25 and 40 years old with Graves disease. The chain has TRBV11-3 and TRBJ2-2; 7 bases agree with TRBD1. This chain's CDR3 is CASSLRQGAGELLF. CDR3 DNA sequence: TGTGCCAGCAGCTTAAGACAGGGTGCCGGGGAGCTGCTTTTT.